This T cell receptor beta chain derives from a study of immune evolution from preneoplasia to lung adenocarcinoma. General study points: Later-stage lesions appeared to have more T cells, more diversity, less clonality. Normal lung had the highest top T cell clone frequencies.

About this clone itself: The antigen remains undetermined.

Patient tissue came from resections in Japan or China, 2014–2017. Each case's diagnosis was confirmed by two pathologists on H&E. The CDR3 has 15 residues. Germline CDR1 is MNHNS and CDR2 is SASEGT. The ends lost 8 bases at V and 7 bases at J; junction bases unmatched: 15. Using immunoSEQ multiplex PCR, the repertoire was profiled, and TCRdb retains in-frame clones only, with some absent. The data show approximately 9,000 clones, more than 75% seen once. Sequencing used FFPE minimally invasive lung adenocarcinoma tissue. V usage is TRBV6-1 and J usage is TRBJ2-7; 9 bases fit TRBD2. This TCR derives from a donor of 70 years or more with lung adenocarcinoma. The CDR3 DNA follows: TGTGCCAGCCTGGGGGTAGGGGGACTAGCTGGGGAGCAGTACTTC. This codes for CASLGVGGLAGEQYF.